This TCR beta chain is from a study of post-analysis software for immune sequencing data. Looked up from germline, CDR1 is DFQATT and CDR2 is SNEGSKA (reference sequence). The length of the CDR3 is 12 residues. A word on this clonotype: Its antigen is as yet unknown. One junction end does not reproduce the germline sequence, and a read error may be involved.

Unique molecular identifiers were built into the TCR beta cDNA libraries. Input amounts of 1 to 10 million T cells were used. These gave approximately 500,000 cDNA molecules, so each molecule approximated one T cell. TCRdb analysed the PCR reads with MiXCR anew, one entry per CDR3 protein. Here the sample spans about 810,000 distinct CDR3 sequences, about 50% being singletons. Study-wide points: Pronounced co-clustering by F measure was evident among identically batched samples. When patients were compared with controls, roughly five TRBV segments were more frequent, TRBV5-6, TRBV5-1 and TRBV20-1 among them. Among multiple sclerosis patients, normalized Chao1 diversity was significantly below that of controls.

J is TRBJ2-1 and V is TRBV20-1; D remains ambiguous. The source material was blood. The clonotype was recovered from a girl aged 5-17 years with multiple sclerosis. The CDR3 spells CSAREIHNEQFF. Here the CDR3 DNA reads TGCAGTGCTCGAGAAATCCACAATGAGCAGTTCTTC.